The following is a TCR beta chain sequence with its context. The antigen is undetermined. Sample time point: cycle 4 day 1 (C4D1), after less than seven weeks of nivolumab. Every patient relapsed after autologous stem cell transplantation, and brentuximab vedotin exposure varied. This sample is part of a study of PD-1 blockade in classical Hodgkin lymphoma. Broader study findings: The drivers behind the repertoire differences, possibly disease activity or prior therapy, remain undefined.

The germline gives CDR1 SNHLY, CDR2 FYNNEI. This CDR3 is built from 13 residues. Trimming cost V 6 bases and J 8 bases, with 13 bases left between them. Libraries were prepared by immunoSEQ multiplex PCR; TCRdb keeps only in-frame clonotypes and omits some of them. The sample consists of about 44,000 clones, 66% of them appearing once. The material was peripheral blood mononuclear cells (PBMCs), obtained before the fourth cycle of nivolumab. The chain employs TRBV2 and TRBJ1-4; no definite D call. This clonotype originated in a human donor with classical Hodgkin lymphoma. The CDR3 region is CASSQLDAEKLFF. The CDR3 DNA reads as TGTGCCAGCAGCCAATTGGACGCGGAAAAACTGTTTTTT.